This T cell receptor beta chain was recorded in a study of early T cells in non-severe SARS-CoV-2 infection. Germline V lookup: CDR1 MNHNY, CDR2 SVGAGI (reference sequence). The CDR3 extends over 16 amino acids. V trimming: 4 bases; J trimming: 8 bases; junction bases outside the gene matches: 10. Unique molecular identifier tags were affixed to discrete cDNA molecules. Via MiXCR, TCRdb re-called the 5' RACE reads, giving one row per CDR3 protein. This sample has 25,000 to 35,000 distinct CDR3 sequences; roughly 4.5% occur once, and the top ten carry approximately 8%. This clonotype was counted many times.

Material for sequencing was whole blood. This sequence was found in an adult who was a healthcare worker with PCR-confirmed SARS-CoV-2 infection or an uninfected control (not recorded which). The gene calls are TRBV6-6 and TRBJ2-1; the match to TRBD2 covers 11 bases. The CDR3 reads CASSSSDTSGGYEQFF. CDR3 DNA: TGTGCCAGCAGTTCGTCGGATACTAGCGGGGGTTATGAGCAGTTCTTC.